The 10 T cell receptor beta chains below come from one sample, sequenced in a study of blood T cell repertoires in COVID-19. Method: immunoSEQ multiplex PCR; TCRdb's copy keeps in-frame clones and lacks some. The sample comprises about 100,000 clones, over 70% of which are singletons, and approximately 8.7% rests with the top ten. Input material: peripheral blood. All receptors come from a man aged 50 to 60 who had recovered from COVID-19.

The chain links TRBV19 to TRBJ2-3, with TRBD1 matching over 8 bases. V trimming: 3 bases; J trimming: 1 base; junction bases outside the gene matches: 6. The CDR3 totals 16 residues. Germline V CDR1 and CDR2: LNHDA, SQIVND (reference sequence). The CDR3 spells CASSIIMGQGTDTQYF. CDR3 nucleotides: TGTGCCAGTAGTATTATCATGGGACAGGGCACAGATACGCAGTATTTT.

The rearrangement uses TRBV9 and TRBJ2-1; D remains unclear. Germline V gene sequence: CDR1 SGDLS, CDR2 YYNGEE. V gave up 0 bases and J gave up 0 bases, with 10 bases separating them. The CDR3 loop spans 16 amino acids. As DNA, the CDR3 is TGTGCCAGCAGCGTAGGCTCTCCGAGCTCCTACAATGAGCAGTTCTTC. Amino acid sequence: CASSVGSPSSYNEQFF. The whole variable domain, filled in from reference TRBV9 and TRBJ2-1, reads DSGVTQTPKHLITATGQRVTLRCSPRSGDLSVYWYQQSLDQGLQFLIQYYNGEERAKGNILERFSAQQFPDLHSELNLSSLELGDSALYFCASSVGSPSSYNEQFFGPGTRLTVL.

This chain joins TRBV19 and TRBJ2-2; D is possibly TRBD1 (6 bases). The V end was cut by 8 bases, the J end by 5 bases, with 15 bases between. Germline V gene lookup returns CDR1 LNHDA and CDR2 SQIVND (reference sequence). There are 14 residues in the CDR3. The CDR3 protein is CASQTARGTGELFF. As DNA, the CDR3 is TGTGCCAGTCAGACAGCGAGGGGGACCGGGGAGCTGTTTTTT.

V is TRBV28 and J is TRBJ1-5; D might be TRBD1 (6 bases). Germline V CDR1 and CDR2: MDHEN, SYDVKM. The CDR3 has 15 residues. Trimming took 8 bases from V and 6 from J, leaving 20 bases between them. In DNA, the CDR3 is TGTGCCAGCTCATTCGGTGGGGGCGGTAGTCAGCCCCAGCATTTT. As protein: CASSFGGGGSQPQHF.

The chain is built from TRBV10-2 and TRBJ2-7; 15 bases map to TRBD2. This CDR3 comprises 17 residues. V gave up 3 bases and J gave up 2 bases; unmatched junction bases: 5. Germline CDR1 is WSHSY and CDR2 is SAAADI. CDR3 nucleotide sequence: TGCGCCAGCAGTGACCCCGGACTAGCGGGGGGGACCTACGAGCAGTACTTC. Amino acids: CASSDPGLAGGTYEQYF.

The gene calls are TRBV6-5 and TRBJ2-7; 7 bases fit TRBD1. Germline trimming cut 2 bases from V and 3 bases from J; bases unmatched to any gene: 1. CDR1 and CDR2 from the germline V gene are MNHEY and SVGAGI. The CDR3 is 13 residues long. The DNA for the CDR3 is TGTGCCAGCAGTTACCGGACAGGCTACGAGCAGTACTTC. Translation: CASSYRTGYEQYF.

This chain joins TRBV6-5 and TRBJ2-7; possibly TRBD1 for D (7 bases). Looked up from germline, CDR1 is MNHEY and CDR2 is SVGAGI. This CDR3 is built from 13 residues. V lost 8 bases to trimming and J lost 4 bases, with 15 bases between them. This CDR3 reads CASVNRGGYEQYF. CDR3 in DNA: TGTGCCAGCGTTAACAGGGGAGGTTACGAGCAGTACTTC.

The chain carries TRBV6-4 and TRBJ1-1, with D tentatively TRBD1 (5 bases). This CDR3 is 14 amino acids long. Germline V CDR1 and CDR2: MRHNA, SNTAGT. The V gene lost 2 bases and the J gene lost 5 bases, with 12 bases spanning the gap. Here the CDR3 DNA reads TGTGCCAGCAGTGACAGCGGGGGGGGAACTGAAGCTTTCTTT. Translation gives CASSDSGGGTEAFF.

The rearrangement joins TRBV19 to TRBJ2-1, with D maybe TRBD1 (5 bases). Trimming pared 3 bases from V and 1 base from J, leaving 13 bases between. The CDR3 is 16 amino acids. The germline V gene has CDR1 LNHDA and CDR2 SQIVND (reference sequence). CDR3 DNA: TGTGCCAGTAGTATCGGCGCAGGACAATCCTACAATGAGCAGTTCTTC. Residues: CASSIGAGQSYNEQFF.

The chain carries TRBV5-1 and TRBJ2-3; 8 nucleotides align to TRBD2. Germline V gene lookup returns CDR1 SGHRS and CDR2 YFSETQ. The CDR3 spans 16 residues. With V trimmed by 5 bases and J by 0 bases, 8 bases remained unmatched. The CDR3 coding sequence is TGCGCCAGCAGGTCTGAACTAGCGGAAAGCACAGATACGCAGTATTTT. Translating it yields CASRSELAESTDTQYF.